The 13 T cell receptor beta chains presented below share a single source sample, sequenced in a study of blood T cell repertoires in COVID-19. Using immunoSEQ multiplex PCR, the repertoire was profiled, and TCRdb retains in-frame clones only, with some absent. The data hold some 150,000 clones, with 88% observed a single time. The sequencing sample was made of peripheral blood. The receptors shown here come from a man in his forties or fifties with active or convalescent COVID-19.

This clone appeared a single time. The chain uses TRBV6-5 and TRBJ2-7; 8 nucleotides align to TRBD1. The germline CDR1 and CDR2 sequences are MNHEY and SVGAGI. This CDR3 is 13 amino acids long. Unmatched junction bases numbered 11, after V lost 10 bases and J lost 6 bases. The CDR3 spells CATGGDRGSEQYF. As DNA, the CDR3 is TGTGCCACCGGGGGCGACAGGGGTAGCGAGCAGTACTTC.

This clone was seen a few times. CDR3 amino acids: CASSIVVAGGYEQYF. In nucleotides, the CDR3 is TGTGCCAGTAGTATAGTGGTAGCGGGAGGCTACGAGCAGTACTTC. The chain is built from TRBV19 and TRBJ2-7; 10 positions agree with TRBD2. With V trimmed by 1 base and J by 3 bases, 3 bases remained unmatched. The CDR3 has 15 residues. The germline CDR1 and CDR2 sequences are LNHDA and SQIVND (reference sequence).

This clone was recorded at least ten times. V and J are TRBV6-5 and TRBJ2-1, with 11 bases that match TRBD2. V gave up 7 bases and J gave up 8 bases; unmatched junction bases: 7. There are 14 residues in the CDR3. Per the germline V gene, CDR1 is MNHEY and CDR2 is SVGAGI. For the CDR3, the DNA is TGTGCCAGCACCTTACTAGCGGGAGCCTATGAGCAGTTCTTC. It codes for CASTLLAGAYEQFF.

This clone was recorded only once. As DNA, the CDR3 is TGTGCCAGCAGTGAAAGGGACAGGGGCACAGATACGCAGTATTTT. It translates to CASSERDRGTDTQYF. V and J are TRBV2 and TRBJ2-3; TRBD1 matches at 9 bases. CDR1 is SNHLY and CDR2 is FYNNEI in the germline V gene. With V trimmed by 2 bases and J by 1 base, 1 base remained unmatched. This CDR3 spans 15 amino acids.

The chain has TRBV11-2 and TRBJ2-5; 10 bases align to TRBD2. Per germline, CDR1 SGHAT and CDR2 FQNNGV. The CDR3 is 15 residues long. Trimming at V came to 5 bases and at J to 2 bases, leaving 5 bases not matched to a gene. As DNA, the CDR3 is TGTGCCAGCAGCCCTGGAGCGGGAGGGCAAGAGACCCAGTACTTC. This translates into CASSPGAGGQETQYF.

The genes are TRBV3-1 (or the pseudogene TRBV3-2) and TRBJ2-7; TRBD1 matches 9 bases. Germline loops: CDR1 LGHDT, CDR2 YNNKEL (reference sequence). With V trimmed by 4 bases and J by 2 bases, 3 bases remained unmatched. CDR3 size: 14 residues. CDR3 nucleotides: TGTGCCAGCAGCCCGGGACAGGGCCCCTACGAGCAGTACTTC. As protein: CASSPGQGPYEQYF.

The DNA for the CDR3 is TGCGCCAGCAGCTTGGGGGAGACGGGCCGAGACGAGCAGTACTTC. Protein sequence: CASSLGETGRDEQYF. The chain employs TRBV5-1 and TRBJ2-7; D is possibly TRBD2 (5 bases). The CDR3 contains 15 residues. Trimming pared 0 bases from V and 5 bases from J, leaving 15 bases between. The germline V gene has CDR1 SGHRS and CDR2 YFSETQ.

This chain links TRBV18 with TRBJ2-7; 14 positions match TRBD2. Germline V gene lookup returns CDR1 KGHSH and CDR2 LQKENI. CDR3 length: 19 amino acids. J gave up 6 bases and V 2 bases, and 15 bases lay outside the gene matches. The CDR3 loop reads CASSPMGTSGSILAGEQYF. Here the CDR3 DNA reads TGTGCCAGCTCACCAATGGGGACTAGCGGGAGCATATTGGCGGGCGAGCAGTACTTC.

The chain recombines TRBV28 with TRBJ1-4; 8 bases map to TRBD1. The CDR3 extends over 16 amino acids. The ends lost 1 base at V and 7 bases at J; junction bases unmatched: 8. Germline-derived CDR1 and CDR2 are MDHEN and SYDVKM. CDR3 sequence reads: CASSLSGQGWREKLFF. DNA of the CDR3: TGTGCCAGCAGTTTATCCGGACAGGGATGGCGTGAAAAACTGTTTTTT.

V is TRBV3-1 (or the pseudogene TRBV3-2) and J is TRBJ2-7, with 12 nucleotides matching TRBD1. Per germline, CDR1 LGHDT and CDR2 YNNKEL (reference sequence). The length of the CDR3 is 13 residues. After removal of 6 bases from V and 4 bases from J, the junction contained 1 base not matched to a gene. CDR3 protein: CASRGQGAYEQYF. CDR3 in DNA: TGTGCCAGCAGGGGACAGGGGGCTTACGAGCAGTACTTC.

This chain connects TRBV30 to TRBJ2-2, with D perhaps TRBD2 (6 bases). Germline CDR1 is GTSNPN and CDR2 is SVGIG (reference sequence). Trimming stripped 1 base from V and 11 bases from J, with 20 bases between. The CDR3 extends over 15 amino acids. CDR3 residues: CAWSAPGRRHNELFF. Written as DNA, the CDR3 is TGTGCCTGGAGTGCCCCTGGGAGGAGGCACAATGAGCTGTTTTTT.

This clone was detected a few times. V is TRBV28 and J is TRBJ2-5; 11 nucleotides agree with TRBD2. CDR1 is MDHEN, CDR2 SYDVKM, per germline. The CDR3 is made up of 16 amino acids. The V segment lost 6 bases and the J segment 3 bases; nucleotides outside the gene matches: 9. CDR3 nucleotides: TGTGCCAGCAGCCTAGGGACTAGCGGAGGAAAAGAGACCCAGTACTTC. This encodes CASSLGTSGGKETQYF. Full variable domain (rest looked up from reference TRBV28 and TRBJ2-5): DVKVTQSSRYLVKRTGEKVFLECVQDMDHENMFWYRQDPGLGLRLIYFSYDVKMKEKGDIPEGYSVSREKKERFSLILESASTNQTSMYLCASSLGTSGGKETQYFGPGTRLLVL.

The chain carries TRBV18 and TRBJ2-7, with a possible D match to TRBD1 (5 bases). The CDR3 has 17 amino acids. Trimming cost V 3 bases and J 2 bases, with 20 bases left between them. Germline lookup yields CDR1 KGHSH and CDR2 LQKENI. Here the CDR3 reads CASSPLQERFSTYEQYF. CDR3 in DNA: TGTGCCAGCTCACCCCTACAGGAGAGGTTTTCTACCTACGAGCAGTACTTC.